One sample yielded the 26 T cell receptor beta chains listed below, sequenced in a study of blood T cell repertoires in COVID-19. Assay used: immunoSEQ multiplex PCR; TCRdb lists only in-frame clones, some missing. Of around 300,000 clones detected, 83% appear once; the ten largest clones hold 9.4%. The sample comprised peripheral blood. Source of these receptors: a woman aged 45 to 65 who had recovered from COVID-19.

This chain links TRBV11-1 with TRBJ2-1; 12 bases fit TRBD2. The CDR3 has 15 residues. Trimming removed 5 bases from V and 6 bases from J; junction bases left unmatched: 5. CDR1 and CDR2 (germline): SGHAT, FQDESV (reference sequence). The CDR3 coding sequence is TGTGCCAGCAGCCTGACTAGCGGGAGCAGCAATGAGCAGTTCTTC. It yields the protein CASSLTSGSSNEQFF.

V usage is TRBV19 and J usage is TRBJ1-1, with TRBD1 matching 8 bases. This CDR3 spans 14 amino acids. V dropped 7 bases and J dropped 0; count of bases not matched to a gene: 4. Germline V lookup: CDR1 LNHDA, CDR2 SQIVND (reference sequence). Here the CDR3 DNA reads TGTGCCAGTACTGGGGGACAGGTGAACACTGAAGCTTTCTTT. Translated: CASTGGQVNTEAFF.

The chain employs TRBV28 and TRBJ2-1; 7 bases map to TRBD2. The J segment lost 6 bases and the V segment lost 7 bases, leaving 9 bases of the junction unmatched. The CDR3 spans 14 residues. Germline-derived CDR1 and CDR2 are MDHEN and SYDVKM. In DNA form, the CDR3 reads TGTGCCAGCAACAGACTAGCATCGGGCAATGAGCAGTTCTTC. This gives the protein CASNRLASGNEQFF.

The rearrangement uses TRBV19 and TRBJ2-3; 11 nucleotides agree with TRBD1. The CDR3 runs 16 residues. From germline, CDR1 is LNHDA and CDR2 SQIVND (reference sequence). The V segment lost 2 bases and the J segment 4 bases; nucleotides outside the gene matches: 5. The CDR3 DNA reads as TGTGCCAGTAGTATAACGCCGGGACAGGGGGCAGATACGCAGTATTTT. Encoded protein: CASSITPGQGADTQYF.

The rearrangement uses TRBV28 and TRBJ2-7; 7 positions agree with TRBD1. Germline values: CDR1 MDHEN, CDR2 SYDVKM. The junction had 5 bases not matched to a gene; V was cut back by 3 bases and J by 3 bases. The CDR3 sequence is 14 residues long. CDR3 region: CASSFPGQVYEQYF. The CDR3 nucleotides are TGTGCCAGCAGTTTTCCCGGACAGGTCTACGAGCAGTACTTC.

The chain employs TRBV2 and TRBJ1-4; possibly TRBD1 for D (5 bases). Deletions cut 4 bases from V and 8 bases from J, with 8 bases between. This CDR3 comprises 12 residues. Germline V gene lookup returns CDR1 SNHLY and CDR2 FYNNEI. CDR3 sequence: CASSGDSEKLFF. CDR3 DNA: TGTGCCAGCAGTGGTGACAGCGAAAAACTGTTTTTT.

The genes are TRBV4-3 and TRBJ1-4, with a weak D call TRBD1 (5 bases). Germline CDR1 reads LGHNA; CDR2 reads YSLEER. Trimming pared 0 bases from V and 6 bases from J, leaving 14 bases between. The CDR3 extends over 16 amino acids. Here the CDR3 reads CASSQERRGAYEKLFF. The CDR3 coding sequence is TGCGCCAGCAGCCAAGAACGAAGGGGCGCGTATGAAAAACTGTTTTTT.

The rearrangement uses TRBV5-1 and TRBJ1-6, with 9 nucleotides matching TRBD1. The CDR3 runs to 16 residues. Trimming removed 4 bases from V and 8 bases from J; junction bases left unmatched: 10. From germline, CDR1 is SGHRS and CDR2 YFSETQ. Here the CDR3 reads CASSAEPGQGYSPLHF. The CDR3 DNA reads TGCGCCAGCAGCGCCGAGCCGGGACAGGGATATTCACCCCTCCACTTT. Combining the CDR3 with reference TRBV5-1 and TRBJ1-6 gives the whole variable domain KAGVTQTPRYLIKTRGQQVTLSCSPISGHRSVSWYQQTPGQGLQFLFEYFSETQRNKGNFPGRFSGRQFSNSRSEMNVSTLELGDSALYLCASSAEPGQGYSPLHFGNGTRLTVT.

The chain is built from TRBV27 and TRBJ2-5, with D perhaps matching TRBD2 (5 bases). This CDR3 is 13 amino acids long. The V end lost 3 bases, the J end lost 5 bases, and 10 bases lay between the germline ends. CDR1 is MNHEY and CDR2 is SMNVEV in the germline V gene (reference sequence). CDR3 sequence (DNA): TGTGCCAGCAGTTTCCGGGGTTGGGAGACCCAGTACTTC. Amino acids: CASSFRGWETQYF.

This clone was detected a few times. The V call is TRBV27, the J call TRBJ1-4; 8 bases line up with TRBD1. CDR3 size: 15 residues. With 6 bases clipped from V and 4 bases from J, the junction kept 7 bases outside the gene matches. CDR1 MNHEY and CDR2 SMNVEV come from the germline V gene (reference sequence). In DNA, the CDR3 is TGTGCCAGCAGACCTCAGGGGGCTGGTAATGAAAAACTGTTTTTT. The encoded protein is CASRPQGAGNEKLFF.

V is TRBV5-5 and J is TRBJ1-5; 9 bases map to TRBD1. Germline-derived CDR1 and CDR2 are SGHKS and YYEKEE (reference sequence). CDR3 size: 16 residues. After removal of 4 bases from V and 4 bases from J, the junction contained 9 bases not matched to a gene. This chain's CDR3 is CASSRDLQGANQPQHF. The CDR3 DNA reads as TGTGCCAGCAGCCGCGACCTACAGGGGGCGAATCAGCCCCAGCATTTT.

The genes are TRBV6-2 or TRBV6-3 and TRBJ2-7; D may be TRBD1 (6 bases). The germline V gene encodes CDR1 MNHEY and CDR2 SVGEGT. The ends were cut back, 4 bases at V and 4 bases at J, with 8 bases in the middle. The CDR3 runs to 12 residues. The CDR3 spells CASSFQGYEQYF. CDR3 bases: TGTGCCAGCAGTTTTCAGGGGTACGAGCAGTACTTC.

V usage is TRBV4-2 and J usage is TRBJ2-5; 13 bases fit TRBD2. J gave up 3 bases and V 5 bases, and 0 bases lay outside the gene matches. Per germline, CDR1 LGHNA and CDR2 YNFKEQ. The CDR3 covers 14 residues. In DNA form, the CDR3 reads TGTGCCAGCAGCGGACTAGCGGGAGAAGAGACCCAGTACTTC. Residues: CASSGLAGEETQYF.

The table lists this clone with a count of one. CDR3 nucleotides: TGTGCCAGCTCACCACTTCAGGGCGCCCGTGGCACAGATACGCAGTATTTT. This codes for CASSPLQGARGTDTQYF. The chain combines TRBV18 with TRBJ2-3; D is possibly TRBD1 (5 bases). The CDR3 is 17 residues long. Trimming pared 1 base from V and 1 base from J, leaving 15 bases between. CDR1 is KGHSH and CDR2 is LQKENI in the germline V gene.

This clone was seen a few times. The chain carries TRBV6-6 and TRBJ2-3; D might be TRBD2 (5 bases). Trimming cost V 6 bases and J 0 bases, with 16 bases left between them. The CDR3 has 16 residues. Germline-derived CDR1 and CDR2 are MNHNY and SVGAGI (reference sequence). CDR3 region: CASSRRGVSSTDTQYF. The CDR3 bases are TGTGCCAGCAGCCGCCGGGGTGTATCTAGCACAGATACGCAGTATTTT.

The chain recombines TRBV30 with TRBJ2-7, with a possible D match to TRBD1 (6 bases). The CDR3 runs to 15 residues. V shed 2 bases and J shed 5 bases, with 19 bases lying between them. The germline V gene has CDR1 GTSNPN and CDR2 SVGIG (reference sequence). The CDR3 reads CAWSRGPGQLDEQYF. DNA of the CDR3: TGTGCCTGGAGTAGAGGACCTGGACAGCTTGACGAGCAGTACTTC.

This clone is a singleton in its sample. V usage is TRBV11-3 and J usage is TRBJ1-2, with D possibly being TRBD1 (5 bases). V was clipped by 2 bases and J by 3 bases, with 16 bases between them. Germline CDR1 reads SGHNT; CDR2 reads YENEEA. The length of the CDR3 is 16 residues. The CDR3 nucleotides are TGTGCCAGCAGCTTACCAACTATAGGGGAATACTATGGCTACACCTTC. This encodes CASSLPTIGEYYGYTF.

The chain links TRBV11-2 to TRBJ2-3; D gene ambiguous. V was pared by 5 bases and J by 6 bases, with 9 bases between. The CDR3 runs to 12 residues. Per germline, CDR1 SGHAT and CDR2 FQNNGV. Here the CDR3 DNA reads TGTGCCAGCAGCCGAGAGGAGGATACGCAGTATTTT. Translated, it gives CASSREEDTQYF.

This rearrangement joins TRBV6-5 to TRBJ2-2; TRBD1 is a possible D gene (6 bases). V was clipped by 6 bases and J by 1 base, with 12 bases between them. Germline-derived CDR1 and CDR2 are MNHEY and SVGAGI. The CDR3 sequence is 15 residues long. CDR3 sequence: CASSPGHGNTGELFF. The CDR3, as DNA: TGTGCCAGCAGCCCGGGACACGGGAACACCGGGGAGCTGTTTTTT.

The chain links TRBV5-6 to TRBJ1-6; a possible D gene is TRBD1 (6 bases). Germline V gene data show CDR1 as SGHDT and CDR2 as YYEEEE. Deletions cut 4 bases from V and 7 bases from J, with 6 bases between. This CDR3 is 12 amino acids long. CDR3 nucleotide sequence: TGTGCCAGCAGCCAGGGGAATTCACCCCTCCACTTT. This codes for CASSQGNSPLHF.

The gene calls are TRBV7-9 and TRBJ1-6; 9 nucleotides match TRBD1. The V segment lost 7 bases and the J segment 7 bases; nucleotides outside the gene matches: 5. CDR3 length equals 14 residues. In germline, CDR1 is SEHNR, CDR2 FQNEAQ (reference sequence). The DNA for the CDR3 is TGTGCCAGCACCGCCGGGACAGGGAATTCACCCCTCCACTTT. It yields the protein CASTAGTGNSPLHF.

CDR3 loop: CASRKGQGRSYEQYF. The CDR3 DNA reads TGTGCCAGTAGAAAAGGACAGGGAAGGTCCTACGAGCAGTACTTC. The chain couples TRBV19 to TRBJ2-7, with 8 positions matching TRBD1. The J segment lost 1 base and the V segment lost 6 bases, leaving 8 bases of the junction unmatched. Germline CDR1 is LNHDA and CDR2 is SQIVND (reference sequence). The CDR3 length is 15 residues.

The chain uses TRBV2 and TRBJ1-6; D is perhaps TRBD1 (5 bases). Looked up from germline, CDR1 is SNHLY and CDR2 is FYNNEI. This CDR3 is built from 16 residues. Trimming pared 6 bases from V and 0 bases from J, leaving 12 bases between. The CDR3 nucleotides read TGTGCCAGCAGAGGGACTGGGAGCTCCTATAATTCACCCCTCCACTTT. Protein sequence: CASRGTGSSYNSPLHF. The full variable domain, in which reference TRBV2 and TRBJ1-6 provide the parts outside the CDR3, is EPEVTQTPSHQVTQMGQEVILRCVPISNHLYFYWYRQILGQKVEFLVSFYNNEISEKSEIFDDQFSVERPDGSNFTLKIRSTKLEDSAMYFCASRGTGSSYNSPLHFGNGTRLTVT.

This chain links TRBV7-8 with TRBJ2-1, with 8 nucleotides matching TRBD2. CDR3 length equals 16 residues. CDR1 is SGHVS, CDR2 FQNEAQ, per germline. The ends lost 2 bases at V and 6 bases at J; junction bases unmatched: 9. The DNA of the CDR3 is TGTGCCAGCAGCTTATTCGACGGGAGGGGAATCAATGAGCAGTTCTTC. It specifies CASSLFDGRGINEQFF.

The chain combines TRBV3-1 (or the pseudogene TRBV3-2) with TRBJ1-2; the D gene is possibly TRBD1 (6 bases). The CDR3 loop spans 16 amino acids. Germline CDR1 LGHDT, CDR2 YNNKEL (reference sequence). Trimming removed 1 base at V and 4 bases at J, with 16 bases between. The CDR3 loop is CASSQGYHRVGYGYTF. The CDR3 bases are TGTGCCAGCAGCCAAGGGTATCACAGGGTGGGCTATGGCTACACCTTC.

The rearrangement links TRBV28 to TRBJ2-7, with TRBD1 matching 9 bases. Germline V gene lookup returns CDR1 MDHEN and CDR2 SYDVKM. J lost 4 bases, V lost 5 bases, and 6 bases had no gene match. The CDR3 totals 14 residues. In DNA form, the CDR3 reads TGTGCCAGCAGTACCGGACAGGGGTGGTACGAGCAGTACTTC. It translates to CASSTGQGWYEQYF.